This TCR beta chain derives from a study of response to subunit inactivated influenza vaccine (dated by TCRdb to 2017 to 2018). In the study overall: Deep quantitative T cell receptor repertoire profiling was used in the study to track responses to a trivalent subunit inactivated influenza vaccine. Study-wide conclusions, independent of this receptor: According to the authors, only a limited number of new T cells may be recruited by each seasonal influenza vaccination.

Reading the germline V gene gives CDR1 MNHNS and CDR2 SASEGT. Cut back by 2 bases and 4 bases, the V and J ends lie 7 bases apart. CDR3 length: 13 amino acids, cysteine to phenylalanine. Kept here is only the CDR3 DNA, which spans 39 bases and is read in frame from base 1. Receptor amplification or capture employed RT-PCR. The sequencing machine was an Illumina HiSeq 2500. The raw public data were reprocessed by TCRdb itself: fastp quality trimming at Q25, MiXCR clonotype calling, in-frame beta chains only. Identical CDR3 protein sequences are pooled into one entry, listed with their most common genes and DNA. For this sample there are 500,000 to 750,000 distinct CDR3 sequences; about 15% appear just once. Jointly, the top ten make up 11% of the sample. This clonotype showed up just a few times. This clone's antigen is unknown. Base qualities are not provided; no much larger clone lies one nucleotide away.

The sequence came from a man between 50 and 59 years old who received an inactivated influenza vaccine. Donor details come from another sample of the same person, matched by shared clones. The sequencing used PBMCs from blood, collected 11 to 12 days after vaccination. Recombination linked TRBV6-1 to TRBJ2-3, and the D gene may be TRBD2, 5 bases matching. The DNA sequence is given as TGTGCCAGCAGTGAAATGGAGGCAGATACGCAGTATTTT. This translates into CASSEMEADTQYF.